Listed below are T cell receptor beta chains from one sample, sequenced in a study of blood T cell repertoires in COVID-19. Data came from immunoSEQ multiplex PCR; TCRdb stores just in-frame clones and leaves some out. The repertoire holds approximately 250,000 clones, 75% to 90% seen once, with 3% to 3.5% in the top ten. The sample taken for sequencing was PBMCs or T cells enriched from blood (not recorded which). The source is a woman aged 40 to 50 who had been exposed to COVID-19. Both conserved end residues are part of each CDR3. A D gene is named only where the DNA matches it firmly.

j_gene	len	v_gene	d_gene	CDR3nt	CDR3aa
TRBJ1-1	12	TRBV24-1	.	TGTGCCACCAGTGATTTCGACACTGAAGCTTTCTTT	CATSDFDTEAFF
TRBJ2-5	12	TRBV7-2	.	TGTGCCAGCAGCTCGCCCGGGGAGACCCAGTACTTC	CASSSPGETQYF
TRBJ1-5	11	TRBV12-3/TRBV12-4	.	TGTGCCAGCAGTTTAGGAGAGCCCCAGCATTTT	CASSLGEPQHF
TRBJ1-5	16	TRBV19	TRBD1	TGTGCCAGTAGCAGCGGGACAGGGTCAAGCAATCAGCCCCAGCATTTT	CASSSGTGSSNQPQHF
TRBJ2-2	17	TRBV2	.	TGTGCCAGCAGTGAAGCGAGTGGAGCCTTGGCCACCGGGGAGCTGTTTTTT	CASSEASGALATGELFF
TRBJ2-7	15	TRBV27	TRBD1	TGTGCCAGCAGAGAAGGACAGGGGGGTCCATACGAGCAGTACTTC	CASREGQGGPYEQYF
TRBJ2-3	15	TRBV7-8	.	TGTGCCAGCAGCTTAGTCTTTAGTAACACAGATACGCAGTATTTT	CASSLVFSNTDTQYF
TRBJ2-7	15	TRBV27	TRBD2	TGTGCCAGCAGCACGCCGGCGGGGGGCACCTACGAGCAGTACTTC	CASSTPAGGTYEQYF
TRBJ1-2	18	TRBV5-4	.	TGTGCCAGCAGCTTGTCAGGGGTAACATCCCATTCCCTCTATGGCTACACCTTC	CASSLSGVTSHSLYGYTF
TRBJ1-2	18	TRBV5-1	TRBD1	TGCGCCAGCAGCTTGGGTGGACTGGAGAAGACAGGGGTAGGCGGCTACACCTTC	CASSLGGLEKTGVGGYTF
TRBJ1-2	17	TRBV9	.	TGTGCCAGCAGCGTACGCCCCAAATTGGGGAATGGAGGTGGCTACACCTTC	CASSVRPKLGNGGGYTF
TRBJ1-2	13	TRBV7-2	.	TGTGCCAGCAGCTTCGACACAGACTATGGCTACACCTTC	CASSFDTDYGYTF
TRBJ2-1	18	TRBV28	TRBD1	TGTGCCAGCAGACCCCGGCTGACAGGGGGTAGCTCCTACAATGAGCAGTTCTTC	CASRPRLTGGSSYNEQFF
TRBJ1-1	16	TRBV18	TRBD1	TGTGCCAGCTCAGCCGGGACAGGGGCGTGGAACACTGAAGCTTTCTTT	CASSAGTGAWNTEAFF